The next 20 T cell receptor beta chains were all read from a single sample in a study of shared clonotypes between healthy human individuals (dated by TCRdb to 2020 to 2022). CD8 naive samples consisted of CD45RO-negative cells that were positively selected for CCR7, yielding a CD45RA+CCR7+ population without TemRA cells. To prepare the library, the immunoSEQ multiplex PCR assay was applied. In its TCRdb copy, this immuneACCESS table keeps in-frame sequences only and misses some clones. Where compared with another copy, unresolved V genes explain less than half of these, and the others have no known cause. The sample yields approximately 600,000 clones; approximately 95% were counted once. The ten largest clones represent 0.11% of the sample. The sequenced sample consisted of naive CD8+ T cells sorted from blood. According to the study, the label for this sample's cell subset or site signals: CD45RA+CCR7+. Every receptor here comes from a woman under 40 in good health.

The V and J genes are TRBV19 and TRBJ1-2; the match to TRBD1 covers 12 bases. Germline values: CDR1 LNHDA, CDR2 SQIVND (reference sequence). CDR3 length: 18 amino acids. V was pared by 5 bases and J by 1 base, with 11 bases of the junction left unmatched. DNA for the CDR3: TGTGCCAGTAGTCCCTTCGGGACAGGGGGCGGTATTAACTATGGCTACACCTTC. Translated, it gives CASSPFGTGGGINYGYTF.

The chain joins TRBV5-4 to TRBJ2-1; the D gene is possibly TRBD2 (6 bases). The CDR3 length is 14 residues. The ends were cut back, 2 bases at V and 9 bases at J, with 15 bases in the middle. The germline gives CDR1 SGHNT, CDR2 YYREEE (reference sequence). CDR3 coding DNA: TGTGCCAGCAGCTTAGGTACCGTCGGGGGTGAGCAGTTCTTC. This gives the protein CASSLGTVGGEQFF.

The chain has TRBV19 and TRBJ2-2; 7 nucleotides align to TRBD2. The junction had 8 bases not matched to a gene; V was cut back by 1 base and J by 3 bases. Germline V lookup: CDR1 LNHDA, CDR2 SQIVND (reference sequence). There are 17 residues in the CDR3. As DNA, the CDR3 is TGTGCCAGTAGTATAGTACGGGGAGGGGTATACACCGGGGAGCTGTTTTTT. Translating gives CASSIVRGGVYTGELFF.

The chain joins TRBV28 to TRBJ1-1; 7 bases map to TRBD1. With 6 bases clipped from V and 8 bases from J, the junction kept 9 bases outside the gene matches. The CDR3 has 13 residues. The germline CDR1 and CDR2 sequences are MDHEN and SYDVKM. The CDR3 DNA is TGTGCCAGCAGCGGACAGGTAAAACCGGAAGCTTTCTTT. As protein: CASSGQVKPEAFF.

The chain is built from TRBV25-1 and TRBJ1-1; D is perhaps TRBD1 (5 bases). V was cut by 7 bases and J by 4 bases, with 13 bases left in between. The CDR3 length is 13 residues. Germline CDR1 MGHDK, CDR2 SYGVNS. The CDR3 sequence: CASTVARGTEAFF. DNA for the CDR3: TGTGCCAGCACCGTGGCAAGGGGCACTGAAGCTTTCTTT.

The CDR3 DNA sequence: TGTGCCAGCAGTTCCGGACTAGCGGGAGTCGACGAGCAGTACTTC. Protein: CASSSGLAGVDEQYF. The rearrangement links TRBV6-6 to TRBJ2-7; 13 bases map to TRBD2. V lost 4 bases to trimming and J lost 5 bases; unmatched junction nucleotides: 5. This CDR3 contains 15 residues. Germline values: CDR1 MNHNY, CDR2 SVGAGI (reference sequence).

This clone showed up just once. The chain is built from TRBV7-2 and TRBJ2-3; 10 nucleotides line up with TRBD2. Germline assignment: CDR1 SGHTA and CDR2 FQGNSA. CDR3 length equals 17 residues. V lost 6 bases and J lost 2; bases outside the gene matches: 11. The CDR3 here is CASRPRRTSGNTDTQYF. The CDR3 DNA sequence: TGTGCCAGCAGACCCAGGAGGACTAGCGGTAACACAGATACGCAGTATTTT.

In this sample, this clone turned up once. The V and J genes are TRBV9 and TRBJ2-1; the match to TRBD1 covers 9 bases. This CDR3 region has 14 residues. With 2 bases clipped from V and 8 bases from J, the junction kept 5 bases outside the gene matches. Per germline, CDR1 SGDLS and CDR2 YYNGEE. The CDR3 nucleotides read TGTGCCAGCAGCGTTGGGGACAGGGTCTATGAGCAGTTCTTC. Translation gives CASSVGDRVYEQFF.

The chain has TRBV7-9 and TRBJ2-3, with 9 bases fitting TRBD2. With 6 bases clipped from V and 3 bases from J, the junction kept 4 bases outside the gene matches. The length of the CDR3 is 14 residues. The V gene's germline CDR1 is SEHNR and CDR2 FQNEAQ (reference sequence). CDR3 sequence: CASRDGLATDTQYF. The DNA of the CDR3 is TGTGCCAGCAGGGACGGACTAGCGACAGATACGCAGTATTTT.

The rearrangement joins TRBV10-1 to TRBJ1-1; tentatively, D is TRBD1 (6 bases). Germline CDR1 reads WNHNN; CDR2 reads SYGVQD (reference sequence). Trimming removed 6 bases at V and 6 bases at J, with 14 bases between. The CDR3 length is 13 residues. The CDR3 DNA is TGCGCCAGCAGCGAACCGGGACATGCTGAAGCTTTCTTT. Translating it yields CASSEPGHAEAFF.

The V call is TRBV30, the J call TRBJ2-3; D is perhaps TRBD2 (6 bases). V was shortened by 0 bases and J by 0 bases, with 16 bases between the two germline ends. Germline loops: CDR1 GTSNPN, CDR2 SVGIG (reference sequence). There are 17 residues in the CDR3. The CDR3 DNA sequence: TGTGCCTGGAGTGTACTGCTTAGCGGCCTTAGCACAGATACGCAGTATTTT. As protein: CAWSVLLSGLSTDTQYF.

The chain carries TRBV27 and TRBJ2-7, with TRBD2 matching over 7 bases. The CDR3 length is 17 residues. V lost 2 bases to trimming and J lost 0 bases; unmatched junction nucleotides: 10. The germline gives CDR1 MNHEY, CDR2 SMNVEV (reference sequence). The CDR3 DNA reads TGTGCCAGCAGTTTAAGTGGGCTAGCGGAATCCTCCTACGAGCAGTACTTC. This codes for CASSLSGLAESSYEQYF.

The chain couples TRBV27 to TRBJ2-2; D possibly corresponds to TRBD2 (5 bases). Trimming stripped 4 bases from V and 1 base from J, with 7 bases between. The CDR3 runs 14 residues. In germline, CDR1 is MNHEY, CDR2 SMNVEV (reference sequence). This chain's CDR3 is CASSYRGNTGELFF. CDR3 nucleotides: TGTGCCAGCAGTTATCGGGGGAACACCGGGGAGCTGTTTTTT.

The chain joins TRBV25-1 to TRBJ1-5; 7 bases agree with TRBD1. The germline V gene has CDR1 MGHDK and CDR2 SYGVNS. This CDR3 has 14 residues. V trimming: 2 bases; J trimming: 7 bases; junction bases outside the gene matches: 5. CDR3 region: CASSEGQVGQPQHF. DNA of the CDR3: TGTGCCAGCAGTGAAGGACAGGTTGGACAGCCCCAGCATTTT.

CDR3 nucleotide sequence: TGTGCCAGCAGTTCCTGGACTAGCGGGACCTACGAGCAGTACTTC. It codes for CASSSWTSGTYEQYF. The chain has TRBV28 and TRBJ2-7, with 12 bases aligning to TRBD2. The CDR3 is made up of 15 amino acids. The germline V gene encodes CDR1 MDHEN and CDR2 SYDVKM. The junction had 3 bases not matched to a gene; V was cut back by 4 bases and J by 2 bases. Full variable domain (remainder filled in from reference TRBV28 and TRBJ2-7): DVKVTQSSRYLVKRTGEKVFLECVQDMDHENMFWYRQDPGLGLRLIYFSYDVKMKEKGDIPEGYSVSREKKERFSLILESASTNQTSMYLCASSSWTSGTYEQYFGPGTRLTVT.

The chain employs TRBV28 and TRBJ1-2, with a weak D call TRBD1 (6 bases). V was cut by 2 bases and J by 7 bases, with 11 bases left in between. This CDR3 comprises 13 residues. Germline V lookup: CDR1 MDHEN, CDR2 SYDVKM. This CDR3 is CASSLRGALGYTF. CDR3 sequence (DNA): TGTGCCAGCAGTTTAAGGGGGGCGCTTGGCTACACCTTC.

The chain recombines TRBV7-6 with TRBJ2-7; D call uncertain. Per the germline V gene, CDR1 is SGHVS and CDR2 is FNYEAQ. V lost 2 bases and J lost 6, with 8 bases in between. The CDR3 sequence is 12 residues long. The CDR3 here is CASSLSPGEQYF. DNA for the CDR3: TGTGCCAGCAGCTTATCCCCGGGCGAGCAGTACTTC.

This chain joins TRBV11-2 and TRBJ2-1, with 14 bases lining up with TRBD2. The length of the CDR3 is 15 residues. Germline CDR1 is SGHAT and CDR2 is FQNNGV. V trimming: 2 bases; J trimming: 8 bases; junction bases outside the gene matches: 2. This chain's CDR3 is CASSLLTSGRDEQFF. The CDR3 nucleotides are TGTGCCAGCAGCTTATTGACTAGCGGGAGGGATGAGCAGTTCTTC.

V gene TRBV19 combines with J gene TRBJ2-1; possibly TRBD2 for D (6 bases). Germline loops: CDR1 LNHDA, CDR2 SQIVND (reference sequence). The CDR3 has 14 amino acids. The V and J ends lost 4 bases and 4 bases respectively, with 11 bases between them. The CDR3 loop is CASSNRGGYNEQFF. The CDR3, as DNA: TGTGCCAGTAGTAACCGTGGGGGGTACAATGAGCAGTTCTTC. Full variable domain (rest looked up from reference TRBV19 and TRBJ2-1): DGGITQSPKYLFRKEGQNVTLSCEQNLNHDAMYWYRQDPGQGLRLIYYSQIVNDFQKGDIAEGYSVSREKKESFPLTVTSAQKNPTAFYLCASSNRGGYNEQFFGPGTRLTVL.

The V call is TRBV7-2, the J call TRBJ2-7; no clear D gene. Germline CDR1 SGHTA, CDR2 FQGNSA. Trimming took off 9 bases at V and 0 bases at J, with 21 bases between the two ends. The CDR3 is 16 residues long. CDR3 in amino acids: CASLLAPSIASYEQYF. In nucleotides, the CDR3 is TGTGCCAGTCTCTTGGCGCCGTCTATAGCCTCCTACGAGCAGTACTTC. The full variable domain, with the rest looked up from reference TRBV7-2 and TRBJ2-7, is GAGVSQSPSNKVTEKGKDVELRCDPISGHTALYWYRQSLGQGLEFLIYFQGNSAPDKSGLPSDRFSAERTGGSVSTLTIQRTQQEDSAVYLCASLLAPSIASYEQYFGPGTRLTVT.